This T cell receptor beta chain was found in a study of cytomegalovirus exposure and HLA in healthy donors. Study results and limitations: Rare TCR sequences predominated, though certain public TCRs were found in many donors.

In the case of this clone: Its cognate antigen is unknown.

V lost 5 bases to trimming and J lost 1 base; unmatched junction nucleotides: 0. From germline, CDR1 is GTSNPN and CDR2 SVGIG (reference sequence). This CDR3 is 14 amino acids long. With 60 Vbeta and 13 Jbeta primers, the PCR was carried out. TCRdb's copy holds only in-frame clones and misses some; the assay was immunoSEQ multiplex PCR. The sample records 200,000 to 250,000 clones, around 89% being singletons. The origin of this receptor is a woman aged 18 to 35 in good health and CMV-seronegative. The sequenced sample was PBMCs. The rearrangement links TRBV30 to TRBJ2-1; 12 bases are a match to TRBD2. CDR3 residues: CAWGTSGSYNEQFF. The CDR3 bases are TGTGCCTGGGGGACTAGCGGGTCCTACAATGAGCAGTTCTTC.